The clone carrying this T cell receptor (beta chain) was counted between two and nine times. This sample is part of a study of graft-versus-host responses after intestinal transplantation. Sequenced by immunoSEQ multiplex PCR; TCRdb stores in-frame clones only, minus some. The sample contains approximately 13,000 clones, about 29% of which appear only once. Irradiated, violet-dye-labeled stimulator cells, around 200,000 in number, were plated with around 200,000 CFSE-labeled responder cells. This receptor was taken from a human patient who received an intestinal transplant. The material was alloreactive CD8+ T cells from a mixed lymphocyte reaction culture, obtained before intestinal transplant. Subset described: CFSE-low proliferating T cells sorted from roughly 6-day pre-transplant mixed lymphocyte reaction (GvH or HvG direction).

In nucleotides, the CDR3 is TGTGCTAGTGGCGCAGGCCCTTGGGGTGAAAAACTGTTTTTT. It translates to CASGAGPWGEKLFF. The J gene is TRBJ1-4, the V gene TRBV12-5; no firm D call. The V end lost 6 bases, the J end lost 7 bases, and 15 bases lay between the germline ends. CDR3 size: 14 residues. The germline gives CDR1 LGHNT, CDR2 FRNRAP.